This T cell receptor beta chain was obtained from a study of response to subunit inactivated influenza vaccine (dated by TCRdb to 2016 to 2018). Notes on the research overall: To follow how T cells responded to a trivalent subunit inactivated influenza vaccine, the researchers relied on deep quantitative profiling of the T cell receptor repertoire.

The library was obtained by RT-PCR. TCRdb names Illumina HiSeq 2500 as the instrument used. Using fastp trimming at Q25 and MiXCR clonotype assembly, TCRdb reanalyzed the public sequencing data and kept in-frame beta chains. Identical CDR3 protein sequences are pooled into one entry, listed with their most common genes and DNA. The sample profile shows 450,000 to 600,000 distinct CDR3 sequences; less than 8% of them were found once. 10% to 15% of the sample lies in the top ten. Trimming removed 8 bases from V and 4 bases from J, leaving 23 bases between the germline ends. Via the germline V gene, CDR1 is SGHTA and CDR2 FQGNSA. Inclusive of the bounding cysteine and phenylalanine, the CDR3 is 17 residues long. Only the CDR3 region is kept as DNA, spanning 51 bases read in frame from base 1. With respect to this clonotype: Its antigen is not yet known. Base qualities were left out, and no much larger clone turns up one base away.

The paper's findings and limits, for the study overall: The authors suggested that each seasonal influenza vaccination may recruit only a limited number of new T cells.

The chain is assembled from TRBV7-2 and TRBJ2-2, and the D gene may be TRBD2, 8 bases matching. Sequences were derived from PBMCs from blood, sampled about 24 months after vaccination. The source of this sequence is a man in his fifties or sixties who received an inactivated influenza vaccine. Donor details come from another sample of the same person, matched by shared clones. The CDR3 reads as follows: CASRGGAQGRGTGELFF. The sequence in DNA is TGTGCCAGCCGGGGGGGGGCACAGGGGAGAGGCACCGGGGAGCTGTTTTTT. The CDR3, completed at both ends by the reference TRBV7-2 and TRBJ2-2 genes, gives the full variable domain GAGVSQSPSNKVTEKGKDVELRCDPISGHTALYWYRQSLGQGLEFLIYFQGNSAPDKSGLPSDRFSAERTGGSVSTLTIQRTQQEDSAVYLCASRGGAQGRGTGELFFGEGSRLTVL.